Listed below are T cell receptor beta chains from one sample, sequenced in a study of shared clonotypes between healthy human individuals. The method was immunoSEQ multiplex PCR; TCRdb's version includes in-frame clones alone and lacks a portion of them. The sample carries about 230,000 clones, just over 65% recorded once. Specimen: memory CD4+ T cells sorted from blood. Receptors were obtained from a man aged 30 to 39 in good health. Both conserved end residues are trimmed from each CDR3. The order of the fields is J gene, V gene, CDR3 protein.

J: TRBJ1-2; V: TRBV18; CDR3: ASSPPAVYGYT
J: TRBJ2-7; V: TRBV4-3; CDR3: ASSQVIGSTYEQY
J: TRBJ2-1; V: TRBV5-1; CDR3: ASSLVLGARNEQF
J: TRBJ2-3; V: TRBV5-1; CDR3: ASSLGRTSGRHTDTQY
J: TRBJ2-1; V: TRBV27; CDR3: ASSPSGGRGLF
J: TRBJ2-1; V: TRBV28; CDR3: ASSLKYNEQF
J: TRBJ2-7; V: TRBV19; CDR3: ATRQGRYEQY
J: TRBJ2-3; V: TRBV18; CDR3: ASSSTTSGVTDTQY
J: TRBJ1-2; V: TRBV5-6; CDR3: ASSPGASLNYGYT
J: TRBJ2-7; V: TRBV27; CDR3: ASSFNGRRPYEQY
J: TRBJ2-5; V: TRBV5-1; CDR3: ASSLGTSGEETQY
J: TRBJ2-3; V: TRBV2; CDR3: ASRQTELTDTQY
J: TRBJ2-7; V: TRBV7-2; CDR3: ASSLAGVHYEQY
J: TRBJ2-2; V: TRBV4-3; CDR3: ASSQDIPGLAGSTGELF
J: TRBJ2-3; V: TRBV7-2; CDR3: ASSLLSLAGGSTDTQY
J: TRBJ1-2; V: TRBV20-1; CDR3: SARDPRLGT
J: TRBJ1-2; V: TRBV6-5; CDR3: ASSYSPPGVYGYT
J: TRBJ2-5; V: TRBV5-1; CDR3: ASSLGQTQETQY
J: TRBJ1-1; V: TRBV4-2; CDR3: ASSQDRRASNTEAF
J: TRBJ2-7; V: TRBV10-2; CDR3: ASSATGISSYEQY
J: TRBJ2-2; V: TRBV11-2; CDR3: ASSSMTGFTGELF
J: TRBJ2-7; V: TRBV9; CDR3: ASSVDFRSEQY
J: TRBJ2-5; V: TRBV6-6; CDR3: ASWGSETQY